The subject of this entry is one T cell receptor (beta chain). Its antigen remains undetermined. There are no base qualities to consult, and no much larger clone falls within one base. The data were obtained in a study of blood T cells in healthy people across ages (dated by TCRdb to 2015 to 2017). Some background on the complete study: Template switching captured roughly one uniquely barcoded TCR beta cDNA molecule per two T cells in model experiments. Two additional independent replicas of 1 million unique cDNA reads from the same blood draw were analyzed for two donors (one aged 18 to 30 and one aged 80 or older). The donors were divided into four age groups: young (average around 17 years), middle-aged (about 41), aged (about 61) and long-lived (roughly 86). To avoid experimental bias, donors of different ages were spread randomly across the sequencing lanes. Age-related changes in TCR beta repertoire diversity were measured in the study by deep sequencing normalized with unique cDNA molecular identifiers.

Libraries were made using 5' RACE. Sequencer: Illumina HiSeq 2500. The second PCR ran for roughly 7 to 11 cycles and used a J-beta primer mix along with a sample-barcoded 5' primer. A unique molecular identifier was introduced onto each TCR beta cDNA molecule by a template-switch 5' adaptor carrying 12 random nucleotides. Each sample yielded at least 3 million CDR3-containing paired-end reads. First-strand cDNA synthesis was performed from all RNA using the Mint cDNA synthesis kit, with priming by a TRBC-specific oligonucleotide. Following uracil-DNA glycosylase treatment, all cDNA underwent a first 18-cycle PCR with the universal primers M1SS and BC2_uni_R. In the original analysis: For normalization, 1 million high-quality reads, each with a distinct molecular identifier, were randomly selected from each sample. Instead of being binned into consensus sequences, reads that shared molecular identifiers were thrown out. MiTCR, run with a Q25 quality threshold and the strictest error-elimination algorithm, handled CDR3 identification, clonotype clustering and error correction. A nonparametric unseen species model with Euler transformation was used to estimate a lower bound on total TCR beta diversity. Using fastp trimming at Q25 and MiXCR clonotype assembly, TCRdb reanalyzed the public sequencing data and kept in-frame beta chains. Each record represents a unique CDR3 protein, reported with the most common genes and DNA among its rows. TCRdb, not the original authors, processed these V and J calls. The sample table contains 870,000 or so distinct CDR3 sequences; only one count was recorded for under 35% of them. The ten largest clones capture roughly 17% of the sample.

For CDR1 and CDR2, the germline V gene (reference sequence) lists DFQATT and SNEGSKA. From its cysteine to its phenylalanine, the CDR3 spans 13 amino acids. CDR3 DNA only is kept here, 39 bases in frame from base 1. At the junction V is shortened by 0 bases and J by 3 bases, with 8 bases in between. The donors were 40 or so Caucasian individuals from Russia, aged roughly 6 to 95 years, who were systemically healthy. Approximately 9.3 milliliters of peripheral blood were collected from each donor into EDTA-treated Vacutainer tubes. Ficoll-Paque density-gradient centrifugation was used to isolate PBMCs, with at least 6.5 million per sample. Total RNA, at least 5.5 micrograms per sample, was extracted from PBMCs with Trizol reagent. Naive CD45RAhigh/CD27high T cell percentages were measured by flow cytometry on a PBMC aliquot from every donor. The research as a whole found: Donor CMV infection status was unknown, potentially confounding age-related changes in expanded clonotypes. A strong correlation was found between observed TCR beta diversity and the percentage of naive T cells measured by flow cytometry. Observed TCR beta diversity per million T cells fell roughly linearly with age, and a significant reduction was already apparent by age around 39. Bulk unsorted PBMC profiling prevented conclusive comparison of naive and antigen-experienced compartments. Compared with the aged group, the long-lived group had more naive CD4+ T cells, fewer expanded clones and increased TCR diversity, a pattern suggesting age selection. Estimates of total diversity based on one million sequenced T cells were considered lower bounds and underestimates.

Recombination joined TRBV20-1 with TRBJ1-2, with no confidently assigned D gene. The receptor's source is a woman over 75 in good health. The sequenced sample was blood. The CDR3 loop reads CSARDGSDYGYTF. The sequenced DNA is TGCAGTGCTAGAGATGGCTCCGACTATGGCTACACCTTC.